This T cell receptor beta chain was sequenced for a study of T cell repertoires in cytomegalovirus infection. Germline-derived CDR1 and CDR2 are SGHVS and FQNEAQ. The length of the CDR3 is 15 residues. V was clipped by 6 bases and J by 2 bases, with 15 bases between them. Only a few counts were recorded for this clonotype. Its target is unknown. Whole-study findings and limits: CMV carriers having the relevant HLA were flagged by cumulative public TCR beta family frequency. Within the response measured ex vivo, HLA-C-restricted CMV-specific TCR beta clonotypes were dominant.

Using its own MiXCR run on the reads, TCRdb lists one record per CDR3 protein. Among 100,000 to 150,000 distinct CDR3 sequences, roughly 32% were seen once, and the ten largest hold under 65%. The V and J genes are TRBV7-8 and TRBJ2-3, with a weak D call TRBD2 (6 bases). This clonotype was obtained from a human donor in good health (CMV status not recorded). Some clones in this sample may be carry-over from other donors' samples. The sequences come from CD8+ T cells from cultured PBMCs, collected from culture after CMV antigen stimulation. The CDR3 nucleotides are TGTGCCAGCAGTCGATGGGGGGACCACACAGATACGCAGTATTTT. Protein product: CASSRWGDHTDTQYF.